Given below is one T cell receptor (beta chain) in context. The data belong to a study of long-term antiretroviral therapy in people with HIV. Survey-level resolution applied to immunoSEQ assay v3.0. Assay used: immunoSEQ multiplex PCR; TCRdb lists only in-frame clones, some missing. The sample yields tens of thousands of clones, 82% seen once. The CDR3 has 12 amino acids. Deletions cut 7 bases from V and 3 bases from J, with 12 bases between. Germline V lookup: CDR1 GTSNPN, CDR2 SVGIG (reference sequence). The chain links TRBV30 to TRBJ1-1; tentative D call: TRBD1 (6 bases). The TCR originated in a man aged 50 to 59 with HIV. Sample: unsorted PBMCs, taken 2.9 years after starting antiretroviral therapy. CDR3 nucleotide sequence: TGTGCCTTGACAGGATCTTACACTGAAGCTTTCTTT. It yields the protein CALTGSYTEAFF.